These 2 T cell receptor beta chains were sequenced from one sample in a study of graft-versus-host responses after intestinal transplantation. Assay: immunoSEQ multiplex PCR; the TCRdb copy retains only in-frame clones and omits some. The repertoire holds about 100,000 clones, with less than 90% as singletons. Their recognized antigens are unknown. This sample comprised unstimulated CD4+ T cells sorted from spleen or lymph node cells, obtained before transplant. Receptors originate from a human donor who was the organ donor for an intestinal transplant.

This sequence joins TRBV5-1 and TRBJ2-5; 9 bases fit TRBD2. The V and J ends lost 4 bases and 4 bases, in that order; junction bases with no gene match: 11. CDR1 is SGHRS, CDR2 YFSETQ, per germline. This CDR3 spans 16 amino acids. CDR3 in amino acids: CASSPEGLAGSETQYF. DNA of the CDR3: TGCGCCAGCAGCCCGGAGGGGCTAGCGGGGTCAGAGACCCAGTACTTC.

Note on this clone: Germline is not matched at one junction end, which may reflect a read error. The same CDR3 arises from other DNA sequences in this sample as well. The chain combines TRBV6-6 with TRBJ1-1; D call uncertain. Germline V lookup: CDR1 MNHNY, CDR2 SVGAGI (reference sequence). This CDR3 spans 12 amino acids. CDR3 amino acids: CASSYANTEAFF. CDR3 DNA sequence: TGTGCCAGCAGTTACGCAAACACCGAAGCTTTCTTT.